This T cell receptor beta chain was profiled in a study of blood T cell repertoires in COVID-19. Study background: Some COVID-19 samples were acute and others convalescent; all came from the United States, Italy and Spain. T cells, B-cell-depleted T cells, or PBMCs provided the cDNA or gDNA that served as material.

The authors' processing: It was from reference gene primer amplification that nucleated cell counts were estimated. Clones were read by immunoSEQ multiplex PCR, and TCRdb kept only the in-frame ones, dropping some. The V and J calls and clone size come from that table; D and trimming were worked out from the DNA. The table includes 170,000 or so clones, around nine tenths detected once. This CDR3 region has 17 residues. The V gene's germline CDR1 is SGHDT and CDR2 YYEEEE. V lost 0 bases and J lost 0, with 14 bases in between. This chain joins TRBV5-6 and TRBJ2-3, with D possibly matching TRBD2 (6 bases). The sequenced sample consisted of peripheral blood. The source is a woman aged 18-29 years who had recovered from COVID-19. The CDR3 bases are TGTGCCAGCAGCTTGGCTGGGGACTCCGAGAGCACAGATACGCAGTATTTT. This encodes CASSLAGDSESTDTQYF.